Listed here are 18 T cell receptor beta chains from one sample, sequenced in a study of monozygotic twins with inflammatory bowel disease. TCRdb reprocessed the 5' RACE reads and keeps a single row for each CDR3 protein, giving no DNA. The sample's table shows about 150,000 distinct CDR3 sequences. Source material: blood. All receptors come from a human donor with ulcerative colitis or Crohn's disease, or a healthy co-twin of an affected twin (not recorded which).

V and J are TRBV5-1 and TRBJ1-1; lacking DNA, the TRBD1 call made by TCRdb goes unchecked. CDR1 and CDR2 from the germline V gene are SGHRS and YFSETQ. The CDR3 extends over 14 amino acids. The chain's CDR3 is CASSFYQGDTEAFF.

The J gene is TRBJ2-7, the V gene TRBV28; TCRdb names TRBD1, which stays unverified in the absence of DNA. The CDR3 has 17 residues. Germline CDR1 reads MDHEN; CDR2 reads SYDVKM. This chain's CDR3 is CASSFGQDSRSTYEQYF. The entire variable domain, with the rest obtained from reference TRBV28 and TRBJ2-7, is as follows: DVKVTQSSRYLVKRTGEKVFLECVQDMDHENMFWYRQDPGLGLRLIYFSYDVKMKEKGDIPEGYSVSREKKERFSLILESASTNQTSMYLCASSFGQDSRSTYEQYFGPGTRLTVT.

Here the CDR3 reads CASRRDTVPNEQFF. The J gene is TRBJ2-1, the V gene TRBV6-1; the D gene TCRdb calls, TRBD1, cannot be checked with no DNA. The V gene's germline CDR1 is MNHNS and CDR2 SASEGT. CDR3 length: 14 residues.

The rearrangement joins TRBV12-3 or TRBV12-4 to TRBJ1-6; the TCRdb D gene call, TRBD1, has no DNA to confirm it. This CDR3 has 14 residues. CDR3 sequence: CASSVDSVNSPLHF.

V gene TRBV21-1 combines with J gene TRBJ2-7; TCRdb gives TRBD2 as the D gene, but with no DNA this cannot be confirmed. TRBV21-1 is annotated as a pseudogene. This CDR3 is built from 16 residues. The CDR3 reads CASSKARGTTVYEQYF.

The CDR3: CSASGLIATGELFF. This rearrangement joins TRBV20-1 to TRBJ2-2; the D call of TRBD1 rests on TCRdb alone, since no DNA is present to check it. Germline V gene data show CDR1 as DFQATT and CDR2 as SNEGSKA (reference sequence). This CDR3 region has 14 residues.

The chain joins TRBV5-1 to TRBJ2-5; the TCRdb D gene call, TRBD2, has no DNA to confirm it. The length of the CDR3 is 15 residues. Per germline, CDR1 SGHRS and CDR2 YFSETQ. The CDR3 protein is CASNGLAGGQETQYF.

The rearrangement joins TRBV20-1 to TRBJ2-3; TCRdb's assignment of TRBD2 cannot be checked, as there is no DNA. This CDR3 region has 15 residues. The germline V gene has CDR1 DFQATT and CDR2 SNEGSKA (reference sequence). CDR3 loop: CSARPRRAEGDTQYF.

This chain links TRBV24-1 with TRBJ2-5; checking the TCRdb D call of TRBD1 is not possible without DNA. The CDR3 contains 16 residues. CDR1 KGHDR and CDR2 SFDVKD come from the germline V gene. The CDR3 reads CATSDPGQTVQETQYF.

The chain combines TRBV28 with TRBJ1-2; TCRdb names TRBD1, which stays unverified in the absence of DNA. From germline, CDR1 is MDHEN and CDR2 SYDVKM. This CDR3 has 14 residues. The CDR3 loop is CASSPGTGSYGYTF.

J is TRBJ2-5 and V is TRBV6-1. Germline V gives CDR1 MNHNS, CDR2 SASEGT. The CDR3 sequence is 15 residues long. This CDR3 reads CASFYGLPKGETQYF.

This rearrangement joins TRBV19 to TRBJ1-1; checking the TCRdb D call of TRBD1 is not possible without DNA. There are 14 residues in the CDR3. Germline loops: CDR1 LNHDA, CDR2 SQIVND (reference sequence). The CDR3 loop is CASSTGTATTEAFF.

The chain combines TRBV7-2 with TRBJ1-5; TCRdb reports TRBD1, a call that lacks DNA to check it against. This CDR3 comprises 15 residues. CDR1 is SGHTA, CDR2 FQGNSA, per germline. CDR3 amino acids: CASSLRTGGYQPQHF. Drawing the rest from reference TRBV7-2 and TRBJ1-5, the complete variable domain is GAGVSQSPSNKVTEKGKDVELRCDPISGHTALYWYRQSLGQGLEFLIYFQGNSAPDKSGLPSDRFSAERTGGSVSTLTIQRTQQEDSAVYLCASSLRTGGYQPQHFGDGTRLSIL.

The chain carries TRBV6-1 and TRBJ1-5; the D gene TCRdb calls, TRBD1, cannot be checked with no DNA. Germline-derived CDR1 and CDR2 are MNHNS and SASEGT. The length of the CDR3 is 15 residues. The CDR3: CASRDDRGRFQPQHF.

This chain links TRBV30 with TRBJ2-5; TCRdb selects TRBD1, and the lack of DNA leaves this call unchecked. CDR1 is GTSNPN, CDR2 SVGIG, per germline (reference sequence). The CDR3 covers 15 residues. The chain's CDR3 is CAWSKGQGARETQYF.

The CDR3 sequence: CASSPEVGLSFF. The genes are TRBV19 and TRBJ2-1; the TCRdb D gene call, TRBD2, has no DNA to confirm it. The CDR3 runs to 12 residues. Germline CDR1 and CDR2: LNHDA and SQIVND (reference sequence).

The J gene is TRBJ2-1, the V gene TRBV7-7; TCRdb lists TRBD2, though no DNA is available to test this call. The CDR3 loop spans 15 amino acids. Germline CDR1 SSHAT, CDR2 FNYEAQ (reference sequence). The CDR3 sequence: CASSLSSGSRNEQFF.

The chain is built from TRBV5-1 and TRBJ2-7; TCRdb reports TRBD1, a call that lacks DNA to check it against. This CDR3 is 16 amino acids long. From germline, CDR1 is SGHRS and CDR2 YFSETQ. CDR3 amino acids: CASSLGLRTGGDEQYF. Variable domain in full (rest from reference TRBV5-1 and TRBJ2-7): KAGVTQTPRYLIKTRGQQVTLSCSPISGHRSVSWYQQTPGQGLQFLFEYFSETQRNKGNFPGRFSGRQFSNSRSEMNVSTLELGDSALYLCASSLGLRTGGDEQYFGPGTRLTVT.